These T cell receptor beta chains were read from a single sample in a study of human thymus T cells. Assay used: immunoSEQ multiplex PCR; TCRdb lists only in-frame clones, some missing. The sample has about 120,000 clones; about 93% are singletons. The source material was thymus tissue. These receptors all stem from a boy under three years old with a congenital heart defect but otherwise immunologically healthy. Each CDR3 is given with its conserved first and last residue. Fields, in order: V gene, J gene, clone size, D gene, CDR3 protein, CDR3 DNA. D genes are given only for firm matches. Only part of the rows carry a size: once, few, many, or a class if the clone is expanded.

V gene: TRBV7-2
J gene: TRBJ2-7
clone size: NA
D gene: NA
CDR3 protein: CASSSDSYQIREQYF
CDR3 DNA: TGTGCCAGCAGCAGCGACAGCTACCAGATCCGCGAGCAGTACTTC

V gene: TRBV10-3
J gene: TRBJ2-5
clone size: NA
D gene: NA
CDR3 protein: CAISGTGLGETQYF
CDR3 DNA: TGTGCCATCAGTGGCACAGGTCTAGGTGAGACCCAGTACTTC

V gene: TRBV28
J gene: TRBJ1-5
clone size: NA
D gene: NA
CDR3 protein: CASSGPRGHNQPQHF
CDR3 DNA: TGTGCCAGCAGCGGACCACGGGGCCACAATCAGCCCCAGCATTTT

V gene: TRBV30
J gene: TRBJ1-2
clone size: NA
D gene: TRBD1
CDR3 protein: CAWSVHFWTGRGGYTF
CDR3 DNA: TGTGCCTGGAGTGTACATTTCTGGACAGGCCGCGGGGGCTACACCTTC

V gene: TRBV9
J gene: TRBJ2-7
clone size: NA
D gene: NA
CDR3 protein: CASRFRISYEQYF
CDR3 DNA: TGTGCCAGCAGGTTCAGAATCTCCTACGAGCAGTACTTC

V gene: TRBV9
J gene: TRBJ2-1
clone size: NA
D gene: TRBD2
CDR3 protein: CASSQFQRGTLNEQFF
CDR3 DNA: TGTGCCAGTAGCCAGTTTCAGCGGGGGACCCTTAATGAGCAGTTCTTC

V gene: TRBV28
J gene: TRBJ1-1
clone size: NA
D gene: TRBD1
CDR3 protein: CASSSRDSRGSEAFF
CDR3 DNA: TGTGCCAGCAGTTCCCGGGACAGCCGGGGCTCTGAAGCTTTCTTT

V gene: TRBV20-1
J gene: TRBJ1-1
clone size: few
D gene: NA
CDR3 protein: CSAGTTEAFF
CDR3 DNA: TGCAGTGCGGGGACGACAGAAGCTTTCTTT

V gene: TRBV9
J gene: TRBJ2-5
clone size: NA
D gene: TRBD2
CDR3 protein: CASSPGTSGQETQYF
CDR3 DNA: TGTGCCAGCAGTCCGGGGACTAGCGGACAAGAGACCCAGTACTTC

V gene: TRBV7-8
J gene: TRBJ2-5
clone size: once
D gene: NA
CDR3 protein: CASSYSPISQETQYF
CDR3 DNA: TGTGCCAGCAGCTATTCCCCGATCAGCCAGGAGACCCAGTACTTC